Sequencing of this TCR beta chain was carried out in a study of cytotoxic CD8 clonotypes in ibrutinib-treated CLL. The wider study: Responses: approximately 24 partial, 2 complete; after median roughly 5.5 years, roughly 15 stayed remitted, around 12 progressed.

Comments on this clone: Its matching antigen is unknown.

General study findings and limits: Baseline clonality, higher than in age-matched healthy donors, tracked circulating CD8+ T-cell counts. Clonality was higher at ibrutinib response and returned toward baseline at progression.

Libraries were prepared by immunoSEQ multiplex PCR; TCRdb keeps only in-frame clonotypes and omits some of them. The sample consists of 250,000 to 350,000 clones, 60% to 80% of them appearing once. Trimming removed 2 bases from V and 4 bases from J, with 11 bases in between. CDR3 size: 14 residues. Germline lookup yields CDR1 SGHTA and CDR2 FQGTGA. The chain joins TRBV7-3 to TRBJ1-2, with no clear D. This material consisted of PBMCs, taken at disease progression, from a patient treated with ibrutinib. The clonotype originates from a human donor with chronic lymphocytic leukemia. CDR3 DNA: TGTGCCAGCAGCTTACTGACGGGCCTCTATGGCTACACCTTC. Translating it yields CASSLLTGLYGYTF.